The clone carrying this T cell receptor (beta chain) was recorded a few times. One end of the junction does not line up with germline, which may come from a read error. These data originate in a study of beta chain features in type 1 diabetes. Expressed TCRB transcripts were sequenced after all isolated RNA was converted to cDNA. Generated by immunoSEQ multiplex PCR, the TCRdb table keeps only in-frame clones and is missing some. This table holds under 400,000 clones, approximately 15% found once. The material sequenced was central memory CD4+ T cells from blood. The TCR comes from a man younger than 40 in good health.

CDR3 in amino acids: CASSQVGGRVRSPLHF. CDR3 DNA: TGCGCCAGCAGCCAAGTTGGAGGCCGAGTTAGGTCACCCCTCCACTTT. The V and J genes are TRBV7-2 and TRBJ1-6; no clear D gene. The germline V gene encodes CDR1 SGHTA and CDR2 FQGNSA. The CDR3 runs 16 residues.